This T cell receptor beta chain was identified during a study of tumour-infiltrating T cells in Burkitt lymphoma. The data were produced by immunoSEQ multiplex PCR, yet TCRdb's version contains in-frame clones alone and is incomplete. The data show over 1,500 clones, around 10% seen once. V shed 3 bases and J shed 4 bases, with 9 bases lying between them. There are 13 residues in the CDR3. Germline CDR1 reads GTSNPN; CDR2 reads SVGIG (reference sequence). This clonotype originated in a human donor with Burkitt lymphoma. Sequenced sample: tumor tissue. The J gene is TRBJ2-2, the V gene TRBV30; possible D gene TRBD1, 6 bases. CDR3 sequence: CAWRRDTTGELFF. The CDR3 nucleotides read TGTGCCTGGAGAAGGGACACCACCGGGGAGCTGTTTTTT.